Listed here is a single T cell receptor beta chain. This receptor's antigen is unknown. There are no base qualities to consult, and no much larger clone falls within one base. These data come from a study of OX40 agonist ivuxolimab in advanced cancers. About the full investigation: Ivuxolimab, which targeted the costimulatory receptor OX40 (CD134), was an agonistic, fully human IgG2 monoclonal antibody. Intravenous ivuxolimab was administered to patients every 2 weeks at six dose levels: 0.01, 0.1, 0.3, 1.5, 3 and 10 mg/kg. Among the 52 dose-escalation patients, some 20 had hepatocellular carcinoma, 15 or so melanoma, 9 renal cell carcinoma and 9 head and neck cancer. In the dose-escalation cohort, around four fifths of patients were male, and the mean age was roughly 60 years with a range of roughly 23 to 79. Prior anti-PD-1, anti-PD-L1 or anti-CTLA-4 therapy was permitted, and checkpoint inhibitors had been received by less than 45% of dose-escalation patients. Partial responses occurred in three dose-escalation patients, of whom one had hepatocellular carcinoma and two had cutaneous melanoma. Peripheral TCRbeta sequencing was intended to test whether TCR sequence diversity was altered and clonal T-cell expansion was caused by ivuxolimab. The paper covers the monotherapy dose-escalation part of the phase I ivuxolimab trial, which included N of about 50 patients.

Beyond this particular receptor, the publication reports: Low levels of normalized T-cell clonal expansion were also seen in some patients who did not respond. Antigen specificity was not determined for the clonally expanded peripheral T cells. In the 0.1-3.0 mg/kg groups, partial responders were among the patients with the lowest normalized peripheral clonal expansion, particularly in CD8+ T cells. Clonal expansion of both CD4+ and CD8+ blood T cells was observed from baseline to week 6 at doses 0.1 to 3.0 mg/kg. After ivuxolimab, CD8+ T cells had more expanded clones than CD4+ T cells on average.

Patients with autoimmune disease history or receiving systemic immunosuppression were excluded from the trial. Peripheral blood for TCR sequencing was collected from all dose cohorts at baseline, on cycle 4 day 1, and on cycle 7 day 1. The samples were taken from a phase I, first-in-human, multicenter, open-label dose-escalation trial of ivuxolimab. Adults with locally advanced or metastatic melanoma, renal cell, hepatocellular, or head and neck squamous cell carcinoma were enrolled in the trial. Before TCR sequencing, CD4+ and CD8+ T cells were separately sorted from peripheral blood. There are 11 amino acids in the CDR3, from cysteine to phenylalanine inclusive. Just the 33-base CDR3 DNA is kept, in frame starting at base 1. V is reduced by 10 bases and J by 6 bases, leaving a spacing of 10 bases between them. CDR1 and CDR2 (SGHNT, YYREEE) derive from the germline V gene (reference sequence). To sequence the TCRbeta CDR3 region, genomic DNA was isolated from the sorted cells. TCRbeta CDR3 regions were sequenced using the immunoSEQ Assay. The immuneACCESS repertoire file appears here via TCRdb, limited to in-frame rearrangements. These files lack a portion of the clones; in checked studies, under half of the deficit traces to unresolved V genes, and the cause of the others is not known. For this sample there are roughly 26,000 clones; 85% to 90% appear just once. Around a fifth of the sample belongs to the ten largest clones.

Here the chain combines TRBV5-4 and TRBJ2-2, with the D gene uncertain. This clonotype was obtained from an adult with an advanced solid tumor such as melanoma, head and neck, liver or kidney cancer. Sequencing used CD4+ or CD8+ T cells sorted from blood, obtained in a trial of the OX40 agonist ivuxolimab. The DNA is TGTGCCGTGGATTGGGCCGGGGAGCTGTTTTTT. This encodes CAVDWAGELFF.